Presented here are 18 T cell receptor beta chains from one specimen sequenced in a study of blood T cell repertoires in COVID-19. Profiling relied on immunoSEQ multiplex PCR, and the TCRdb table lists in-frame clones only, not all of them. Of around 230,000 clones in the sample, over 70% were seen once. The sequenced sample was peripheral blood. The receptors originated from a woman aged 45-65 years with acute or convalescent COVID-19.

About this clone itself: This CDR3 is also generated by other DNA sequences in the sample. The chain carries TRBV29-1 and TRBJ2-7; D might be TRBD1 (5 bases). Germline lookup yields CDR1 SQVTM and CDR2 ANQGSEA. Trimming took off 6 bases at V and 2 bases at J, with 8 bases between the two ends. The CDR3 extends over 11 amino acids. The CDR3 nucleotides are TGCAGCGTAGGGGCCACCTACGAGCAGTACTTC. It yields the protein CSVGATYEQYF.

The rearrangement joins TRBV28 to TRBJ1-2; possibly TRBD1 for D (5 bases). The CDR3 extends over 16 amino acids. The ends were cut back, 10 bases at V and 3 bases at J, with 24 bases in the middle. Germline lookup yields CDR1 MDHEN and CDR2 SYDVKM. The DNA of the CDR3 is TGTGCCATTCAGTTTATAAGTCCGGGACTTGACTATGGCTACACCTTC. It yields the protein CAIQFISPGLDYGYTF.

The chain joins TRBV21-1 to TRBJ2-2; the table's TRBD1 call for D was not verified on the DNA. TRBV21-1 is a pseudogene segment. This CDR3 is built from 21 residues. CDR3: CASSKGRRNRAQTRHTGELFF. DNA for the CDR3: TGTGCCAGCAGCAAAGGGAGAAGGAACAGGGCTCAAACGCGGCACACCGGGGAGCTGTTTTTT.

The chain is built from TRBV10-2 and TRBJ2-5; D is perhaps TRBD2 (7 bases). The CDR3 extends over 12 amino acids. Germline loops: CDR1 WSHSY, CDR2 SAAADI. The ends were cut back, 10 bases at V and 10 bases at J, with 19 bases in the middle. CDR3 region: CATSKEGGFQYF. CDR3 DNA: TGCGCCACCAGCAAAGAGGGGGGGTTCCAGTACTTC.

This clone has a single count. The chain joins TRBV5-1 to TRBJ1-2, with TRBD1 identical over 10 bases. The CDR3 is 15 amino acids. V lost 4 bases and J lost 8; bases outside the gene matches: 11. The germline V gene encodes CDR1 SGHRS and CDR2 YFSETQ. CDR3 loop: CASSKGQGVLEGYTF. The CDR3 DNA follows: TGCGCCAGCAGCAAAGGACAGGGGGTTCTGGAGGGCTACACCTTC.

The gene calls are TRBV19 and TRBJ2-7, with 7 bases fitting TRBD2. The V segment lost 5 bases and the J segment 4 bases; nucleotides outside the gene matches: 8. The CDR3 covers 14 residues. Germline lookup yields CDR1 LNHDA and CDR2 SQIVND (reference sequence). The CDR3 DNA sequence: TGTGCCAGTAGTTACGGGGGGACTGGTTACGAGCAGTACTTC. Encoded protein: CASSYGGTGYEQYF.

The J gene is TRBJ2-5, the V gene TRBV4-1; 7 bases agree with TRBD2. Germline loops: CDR1 MGHRA, CDR2 YSYEKL. The junction had 5 bases not matched to a gene; V was cut back by 0 bases and J by 7 bases. This CDR3 has 14 amino acids. The CDR3 is CASSQEGSGGTQYF. CDR3 bases: TGCGCCAGCAGCCAAGAGGGGTCGGGAGGGACCCAGTACTTC.

The V and J genes are TRBV6-5 and TRBJ1-1; possible D gene TRBD1, 6 bases. Germline-derived CDR1 and CDR2 are MNHEY and SVGAGI. This CDR3 is built from 13 residues. V gave up 5 bases and J gave up 6 bases, with 13 bases separating them. The CDR3 region is CASSPGDLAEAFF. CDR3 DNA sequence: TGTGCCAGCAGTCCAGGGGATTTAGCTGAAGCTTTCTTT.

The chain employs TRBV5-1 and TRBJ1-2, with 11 bases lining up with TRBD1. Germline CDR1 SGHRS, CDR2 YFSETQ. CDR3 length: 14 amino acids. With V trimmed by 4 bases and J by 5 bases, 4 bases remained unmatched. The CDR3 loop is CASSTGQGAYGYTF. The DNA for the CDR3 is TGCGCCAGCAGCACCGGACAGGGGGCATATGGCTACACCTTC.

This clone was counted once. The genes are TRBV7-2 and TRBJ1-2; TRBD1 might be the D (6 bases). Trimming pared 5 bases from V and 9 bases from J, leaving 22 bases between. Looked up from germline, CDR1 is SGHTA and CDR2 is FQGNSA. The CDR3 is made up of 15 amino acids. The CDR3 coding sequence is TGTGCCAGCAGCCCCCAAAATGACAGGCCGGAACGCTACACCTTC. This codes for CASSPQNDRPERYTF. Full variable domain (rest looked up from reference TRBV7-2 and TRBJ1-2): GAGVSQSPSNKVTEKGKDVELRCDPISGHTALYWYRQSLGQGLEFLIYFQGNSAPDKSGLPSDRFSAERTGGSVSTLTIQRTQQEDSAVYLCASSPQNDRPERYTFGSGTRLTVV.

This chain links TRBV6-2 or TRBV6-3 with TRBJ1-5; the match to TRBD1 covers 7 bases. The V and J ends lost 4 bases and 0 bases, in that order; junction bases with no gene match: 6. The CDR3 loop spans 16 amino acids. CDR1 and CDR2 (germline): MNHEY, SVGEGT. DNA of the CDR3: TGTGCCAGCAGTTGGGGACAGCACCTTAGCAATCAGCCCCAGCATTTT. Its protein is CASSWGQHLSNQPQHF.

The CDR3: CASSLAFTRPFSGNTIYF. In DNA, the CDR3 is TGCGCCAGCAGCTTGGCGTTTACTAGACCGTTCTCTGGAAACACCATATATTTT. This chain connects TRBV5-1 to TRBJ1-3; D remains unclear. CDR3 length: 18 amino acids. V was pared by 0 bases and J by 0 bases, with 16 bases between. Germline V CDR1 and CDR2: SGHRS, YFSETQ.

This clone appeared a single time. J is TRBJ2-2 and V is TRBV28; D is perhaps TRBD2 (5 bases). The germline V gene encodes CDR1 MDHEN and CDR2 SYDVKM. The CDR3 has 17 residues. Trimming pared 5 bases from V and 1 base from J, leaving 17 bases between. The CDR3 coding sequence is TGTGCCAGCAGTCCCAGCGGCGTTTTGGGGAACACCGGGGAGCTGTTTTTT. Its protein is CASSPSGVLGNTGELFF.

The gene calls are TRBV6-2 or TRBV6-3 and TRBJ2-7; TRBD1 agrees at 10 bases. The CDR3 runs 15 residues. The V gene's germline CDR1 is MNHEY and CDR2 SVGEGT. The ends lost 4 bases at V and 3 bases at J; junction bases unmatched: 6. CDR3 region: CASSSIRTGGYEQYF. DNA of the CDR3: TGTGCCAGCAGTTCTATAAGGACAGGGGGCTACGAGCAGTACTTC.

The chain recombines TRBV9 with TRBJ1-2; the D is unclear. CDR3 length: 14 residues. With 0 bases removed from V and 0 bases from J, the gap between germline ends came to 6 bases. From germline, CDR1 is SGDLS and CDR2 YYNGEE. The CDR3 DNA is TGTGCCAGCAGCGTAGCAGATTCTAACTATGGCTACACCTTC. Protein product: CASSVADSNYGYTF.

Note on this clone: Other DNA sequences in this sample translate to the same CDR3. The V and J genes are TRBV20-1 and TRBJ2-7; D perhaps matches TRBD1 (6 bases). Trimming removed 3 bases from V and 3 bases from J, with 6 bases in between. CDR3 length: 11 residues. Looked up from germline, CDR1 is DFQATT and CDR2 is SNEGSKA (reference sequence). CDR3 DNA sequence: TGCAGTGCTAGGGACAGCTACGAGCAGTACTTC. Its protein is CSARDSYEQYF.

The chain carries TRBV7-8 and TRBJ2-7; D uncertain. Trimming shortened V by 5 bases and J by 2 bases, and 13 bases separated the two germline ends. Per germline, CDR1 SGHVS and CDR2 FQNEAQ. This CDR3 is built from 14 residues. CDR3 in DNA: TGTGCCAGCAGCCCTCTGTCCAGTACCTACGAGCAGTACTTC. Its translation: CASSPLSSTYEQYF.

This sequence joins TRBV5-1 and TRBJ1-1; a weak D match, TRBD1 (5 bases). CDR3 length: 14 residues. V was pared by 4 bases and J by 5 bases, with 15 bases between. CDR1 SGHRS and CDR2 YFSETQ come from the germline V gene. This chain's CDR3 is CASSPGGVQTEAFF. CDR3 DNA: TGCGCCAGCAGCCCTGGGGGGGTACAAACTGAAGCTTTCTTT.